This entry features one T cell receptor (beta chain) sequence. This record belongs to a study of blood T cell repertoires in COVID-19. The wider study: T cells, B-cell-depleted T cells, or PBMCs supplied cDNA or gDNA.

Adults between roughly 18 and 89 years of age took part from about two dozen US areas. Each participant's cohort was designated according to participant-reported clinical history. What the recovered Cohort 3 donors had was two negative PCRs, clearance, or symptom resolution. Germline V gives CDR1 SGDLS, CDR2 YYNGEE. Losses at the gene ends were 4 bases for V and 6 bases for J; bases not matched to a gene: 10. The CDR3 loop spans 15 amino acids. Profiled with immunoSEQ multiplex PCR; TCRdb holds only in-frame clones, not every one. The table has about 130,000 clones, 75% to 90% seen once. The chain is built from TRBV9 and TRBJ1-1; 9 nucleotides agree with TRBD1. The receptor comes from a woman aged 45-60 years who had recovered from COVID-19. Sequenced input: PBMCs or T cells enriched from blood (not recorded which). CDR3 sequence reads: CASSPSTGQGPEAFF. CDR3 coding DNA: TGTGCCAGCAGCCCTTCGACCGGACAGGGGCCTGAAGCTTTCTTT.